One and the same sample provided the 2 T cell receptor beta chains below, sequenced in a study of vaccination and CD4 T cells after COVID-19. Stated treatment: approximately 9-day PBMC culture with coronavirus spike peptide pools or control peptides (ViraFEST assay). The assay that was used to sequence DNA from cultured CD4+ T cells was the Oncomine TCR Beta short-read assay. TCRdb re-called the PCR reads with MiXCR, one entry per CDR3 protein. The repertoire holds some 16,000 distinct CDR3 sequences, with around 56% as singletons. These receptors have no known antigen. Sequenced material: CD4+ T cells from blood, cultured in vitro. All receptors come from a human donor who had recovered from COVID-19.

This clonotype was counted a few times. The J gene is TRBJ1-2, the V gene TRBV7-3; tentatively, D is TRBD1 (5 bases). The germline V and J ends were trimmed by 5 bases and 6 bases, with 13 bases remaining between them. The CDR3 is made up of 13 amino acids. Germline assignment: CDR1 SGHTA and CDR2 FQGTGA. The CDR3 DNA is TGTGCCAGCAGCAGAGGACAACGGGATGGCTACACCTTC. This gives the protein CASSRGQRDGYTF.

The chain recombines TRBV7-2 with TRBJ2-5; a possible D gene is TRBD2 (6 bases). The CDR3 totals 15 residues. The V end was cut by 6 bases, the J end by 1 base, with 15 bases between. Germline V gives CDR1 SGHTA, CDR2 FQGNSA. For the CDR3, the DNA is TGTGCCAGCAGGTGGCCGGGACTCCTCCAAGAGACCCAGTACTTC. Protein: CASRWPGLLQETQYF.